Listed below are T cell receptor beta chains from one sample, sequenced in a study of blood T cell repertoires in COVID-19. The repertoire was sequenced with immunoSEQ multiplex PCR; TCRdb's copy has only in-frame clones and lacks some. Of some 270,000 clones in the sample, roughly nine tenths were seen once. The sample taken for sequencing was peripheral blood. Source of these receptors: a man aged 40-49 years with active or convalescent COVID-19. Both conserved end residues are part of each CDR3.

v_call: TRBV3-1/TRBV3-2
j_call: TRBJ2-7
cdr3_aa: CASSLQAPYEQYF

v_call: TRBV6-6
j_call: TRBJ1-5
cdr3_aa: CASQGPNQPQHF

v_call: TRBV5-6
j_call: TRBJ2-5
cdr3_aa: CASSSRGGQQETQYF

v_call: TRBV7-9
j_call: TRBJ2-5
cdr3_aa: CASSVRGGETQYF

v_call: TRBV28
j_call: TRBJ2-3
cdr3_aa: CASSSTSTDTQYF

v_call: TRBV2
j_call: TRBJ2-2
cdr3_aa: CASTSLKGHTGELFF

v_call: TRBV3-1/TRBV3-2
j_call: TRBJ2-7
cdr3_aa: CASSQDVGGTYEQYF

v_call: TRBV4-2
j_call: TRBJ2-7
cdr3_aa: CASSPGTGAREYF

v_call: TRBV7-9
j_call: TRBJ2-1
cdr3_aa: CASSSEAPGASKEQFF

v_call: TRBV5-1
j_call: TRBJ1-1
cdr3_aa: CASSLVGGPTEAFF

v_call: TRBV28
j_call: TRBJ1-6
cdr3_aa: CASGSSDRNSPLHF

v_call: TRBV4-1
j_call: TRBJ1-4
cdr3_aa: CASSQGQTLNEEKLFF

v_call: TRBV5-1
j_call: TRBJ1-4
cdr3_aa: CASSLVGSALGNEKLFF

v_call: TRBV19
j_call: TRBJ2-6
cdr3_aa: CASNTGTGKGGPSGANVLTF

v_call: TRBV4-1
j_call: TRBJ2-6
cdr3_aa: CASSHPTGRSGANVLTF

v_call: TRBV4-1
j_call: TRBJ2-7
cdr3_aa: CASSQVGGRADYEQYF

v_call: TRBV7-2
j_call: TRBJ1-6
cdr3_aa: CVSSKMEVSPLHF

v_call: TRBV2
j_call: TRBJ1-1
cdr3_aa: CASTIQGSTTEAFF

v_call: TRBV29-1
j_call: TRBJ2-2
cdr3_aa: CSVGGQRTNTGELFF

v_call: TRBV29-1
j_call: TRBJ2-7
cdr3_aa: CSVEEQGDFHEQYF

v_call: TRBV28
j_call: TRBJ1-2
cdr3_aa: CASSRDTRGYTF

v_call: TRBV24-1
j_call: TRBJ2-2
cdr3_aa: CATSGQASGGANTGELFF

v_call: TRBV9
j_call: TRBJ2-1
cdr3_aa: CASSVGAWGRGVSNEQFF

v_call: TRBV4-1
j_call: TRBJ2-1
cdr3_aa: CASSQDPGLGGDEQFF

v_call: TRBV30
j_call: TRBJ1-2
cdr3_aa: CAWSYGQGGFHYGYTF

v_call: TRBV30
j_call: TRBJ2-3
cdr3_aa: CAWRRSSTDTQYF

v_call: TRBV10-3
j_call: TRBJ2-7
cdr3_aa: CASTSGQTYEQYF

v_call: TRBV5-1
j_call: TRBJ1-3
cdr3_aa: CASSTGTGAGNTIYF

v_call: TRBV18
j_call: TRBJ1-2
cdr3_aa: CASSPDRSYGYTF

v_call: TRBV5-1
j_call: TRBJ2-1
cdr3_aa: CASSLGQGGGNEQFF

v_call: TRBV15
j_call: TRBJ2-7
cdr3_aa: CATSIDLETGNEQYF

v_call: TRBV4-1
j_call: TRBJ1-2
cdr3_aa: CASSQEEGGYGYTF

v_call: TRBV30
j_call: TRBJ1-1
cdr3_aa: CAWSTGYRRNTEAFF

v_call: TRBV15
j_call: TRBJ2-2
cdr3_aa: CATAGARTGELFF

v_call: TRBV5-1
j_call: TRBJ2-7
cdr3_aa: CASSSSSGGPDEQYF

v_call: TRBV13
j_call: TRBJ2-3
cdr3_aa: CASSLSGRGTDTQYF

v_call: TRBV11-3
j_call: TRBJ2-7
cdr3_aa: CASSPGGGSSYEQYF

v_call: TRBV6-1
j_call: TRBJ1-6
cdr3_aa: CASSDRPGGNSPLHF

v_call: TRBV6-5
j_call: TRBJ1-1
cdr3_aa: CASSYEGRMNTEAFF

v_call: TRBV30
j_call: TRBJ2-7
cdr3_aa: CAWSTWGGTYEQYF

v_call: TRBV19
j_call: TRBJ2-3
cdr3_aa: CATRGREEDTQYF

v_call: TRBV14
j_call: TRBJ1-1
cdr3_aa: CASSQNTGRVDTEAFF

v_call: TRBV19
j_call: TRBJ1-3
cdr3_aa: CASSFSRGNTIYF

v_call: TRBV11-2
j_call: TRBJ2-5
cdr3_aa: CASSSQGVGLVMWTQYF

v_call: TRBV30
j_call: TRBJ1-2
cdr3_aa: CAWSGQGYGYTF

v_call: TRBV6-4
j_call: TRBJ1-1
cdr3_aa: CASRPILDTEAFF

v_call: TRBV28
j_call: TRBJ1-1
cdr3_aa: CASHPGMNTEAFF

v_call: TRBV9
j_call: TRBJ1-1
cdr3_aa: CASSHGTGATEAFF

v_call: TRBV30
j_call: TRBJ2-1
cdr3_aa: CAWSVGASGSSYNEQFF